Below are 18 T cell receptor beta chains sequenced from a single sample in a study of low-dose radiotherapy and immunotherapy resistance in tumors. Time point reported: after trial treatment. Indicated treatment: LDRT plus nivolumab, ipilimumab, low-dose cyclophosphamide and aspirin (RACIN trial). Amplification, which lasted roughly 20 PCR cycles, used a constant-region primer and V-primer adapter to amplify TCRs. TCRdb processed the reads anew with MiXCR; each CDR3 protein has one entry. The data show 40,000 to 65,000 distinct CDR3 sequences, around a third seen once. Sequences were derived from PBMCs, sampled after low-dose radiotherapy plus immunotherapy. The receptors here all came from a male donor with rectosigmoid adenocarcinoma.

Many counts were recorded for this clonotype. The chain couples TRBV7-9 to TRBJ2-2, with TRBD2 identical over 11 bases. The CDR3 totals 17 residues. Germline CDR1 SEHNR, CDR2 FQNEAQ (reference sequence). The V gene end was trimmed by 1 base and the J gene end by 2 bases; junction bases not matched to a gene: 3. CDR3 region: CASSLELAGANTGELFF. The CDR3 DNA follows: TGTGCCAGCAGCTTAGAACTAGCGGGAGCCAACACCGGGGAGCTGTTTTTT.

This clonotype showed up many times. This chain connects TRBV20-1 to TRBJ2-2; 12 bases match TRBD2. The trim removed 4 bases at V and 4 bases at J, leaving 7 bases unmatched. This CDR3 spans 16 amino acids. Germline CDR1 reads DFQATT; CDR2 reads SNEGSKA (reference sequence). CDR3 sequence (DNA): TGCAGTGCTATCTCTAGCGGGGGGGCATTCACCGGGGAGCTGTTTTTT. It codes for CSAISSGGAFTGELFF.

The chain has TRBV29-1 and TRBJ1-2, with D tentatively TRBD1 (6 bases). The CDR3 contains 13 residues. Germline V lookup: CDR1 SQVTM, CDR2 ANQGSEA. Trimming left V 7 bases short and J 6 bases short, with 18 bases between. In DNA, the CDR3 is TGCAGCGGGAGGAGGTCAGGGGTGGATGGCTACACCTTC. It specifies CSGRRSGVDGYTF.

This clonotype was recorded many times. V and J are TRBV30 and TRBJ2-5; TRBD2 matches 12 bases. J gave up 3 bases and V 1 base, and 18 bases lay outside the gene matches. CDR3 size: 20 residues. Germline CDR1 GTSNPN, CDR2 SVGIG (reference sequence). The CDR3 protein is CAWSGGMGMTSGGIEETQYF. The DNA of the CDR3 is TGTGCCTGGAGTGGGGGTATGGGAATGACTAGCGGGGGAATCGAAGAGACCCAGTACTTC.

In this sample, this clonotype turned up many times. This sequence joins TRBV6-6 and TRBJ2-7; D tentatively fits TRBD1 or TRBD2 (6 bases each). Germline values: CDR1 MNHNY, CDR2 SVGAGI (reference sequence). V was cut by 7 bases and J by 3 bases, with 13 bases left in between. The CDR3 spans 13 residues. DNA for the CDR3: TGTGCCAGCACCGACGAGGGGGGCTACGAGCAGTACTTC. Translation gives CASTDEGGYEQYF.

Turning to this clonotype: It is unclear where the CDR3 begins or ends on the DNA, so no DNA is shown, and the CDR3 is as TCRdb lists it. The chain combines TRBV6-5 with TRBJ1-4; the D segment call TRBD1 is taken from the table without a DNA check. The CDR3 length equals 15 residues, ends included. From germline, CDR1 is MNHEY and CDR2 SVGAGI. The CDR3 sequence: CASSYGQGGEKLFFF.

In this sample, this clonotype turned up many times. The J gene is TRBJ2-3, the V gene TRBV7-2; 8 bases map to TRBD1. Germline V gene data show CDR1 as SGHTA and CDR2 as FQGNSA. V lost 5 bases to trimming and J lost 0 bases; unmatched junction nucleotides: 7. The CDR3 is made up of 16 amino acids. CDR3: CASSIQGARSTDTQYF. The CDR3 DNA reads TGTGCCAGCAGCATTCAGGGGGCGCGGAGCACAGATACGCAGTATTTT.

This clonotype was counted at least ten times. The chain recombines TRBV6-2 or TRBV6-3 with TRBJ2-1; D gene uncertain. This CDR3 comprises 12 residues. V was pared by 4 bases and J by 8 bases, with 9 bases between. Germline CDR1 reads MNHEY; CDR2 reads SVGEGT. As DNA, the CDR3 is TGTGCCAGCAGTTTAGTTAACCATGAGCAGTTCTTC. It translates to CASSLVNHEQFF.

This clonotype came up many times. The genes are TRBV20-1 and TRBJ2-7; possible D gene TRBD2, 6 bases. CDR1 is DFQATT, CDR2 SNEGSKA, per germline (reference sequence). The CDR3 is made up of 14 amino acids. The germline V and J ends were trimmed by 3 bases and 2 bases, with 14 bases remaining between them. The CDR3 region is CSASGGLSTYEQYF. The CDR3 DNA sequence: TGCAGTGCTAGTGGGGGACTTTCAACCTACGAGCAGTACTTC.

This clonotype was counted between two and nine times. The rearrangement uses TRBV5-6 and TRBJ2-3; weak D call: TRBD1 (8 bases). Germline assignment: CDR1 SGHDT and CDR2 YYEEEE. CDR3 length: 16 amino acids. The V gene lost 4 bases and the J gene lost 1 base, with 16 bases spanning the gap. The CDR3 nucleotides are TGTGCCAGCAGCCCAGACAGGGGAGGGGGCACAGATACGCAGTATTTT. The encoded protein is CASSPDRGGGTDTQYF.

This clonotype was recorded many times. This sequence joins TRBV7-9 and TRBJ2-5, with D possibly matching TRBD1 (5 bases). In germline, CDR1 is SEHNR, CDR2 FQNEAQ (reference sequence). The V end was cut by 5 bases, the J end by 4 bases, with 20 bases between. This CDR3 contains 16 residues. The CDR3 DNA reads as TGTGCCAGCAGCCCCGGGTTGTTGGCCCAGGGAGAGACCCAGTACTTC. The encoded protein is CASSPGLLAQGETQYF.

A word on this clonotype: A much larger clone differs from this one at a single base, so this may be a read error. The chain uses TRBV5-1 and TRBJ2-1; 8 bases agree with TRBD1. The CDR3 runs 15 residues. Germline V gene sequence: CDR1 SGHRS, CDR2 YFSETQ. The CDR3 is CASCFETGEYNEQFF. In DNA form, the CDR3 reads TGCGCCAGCTGCTTTGAGACAGGGGAATACAATGAGCAGTTCTTC.

This clonotype showed up many times. V usage is TRBV29-1 and J usage is TRBJ2-7; 10 nucleotides match TRBD2. The germline CDR1 and CDR2 sequences are SQVTM and ANQGSEA. Trimming removed 7 bases from V and 1 base from J; junction bases left unmatched: 4. The CDR3 length is 13 residues. CDR3 sequence: CSARLAGSYEQYF. The CDR3 coding sequence is TGCAGCGCACGACTAGCGGGTTCCTACGAGCAGTACTTC.

This clonotype came up a few times. The chain carries TRBV2 and TRBJ2-5; 12 bases match TRBD2. The J segment lost 4 bases and the V segment lost 5 bases, leaving 14 bases of the junction unmatched. Germline loops: CDR1 SNHLY, CDR2 FYNNEI. The CDR3 loop spans 18 amino acids. The chain's CDR3 is CASSPPASGGVSRETQYF. The CDR3 nucleotides read TGTGCCAGCAGTCCCCCGGCTAGCGGGGGGGTTTCGCGAGAGACCCAGTACTTC.

The chain uses TRBV12-3 or TRBV12-4 and TRBJ2-5; D uncertain. Trimming removed 3 bases from V and 1 base from J, with 9 bases in between. This CDR3 has 14 amino acids. This CDR3 is CASSLRTVQETQYF. The CDR3 DNA reads TGTGCCAGCAGTTTGCGGACGGTCCAAGAGACCCAGTACTTC.

Concerning this clonotype: Only one base separates this from a far larger clonotype, so it likely reflects a read error. The V call is TRBV5-8, the J call TRBJ2-1; no firm D call. The germline V gene encodes CDR1 SGHTS and CDR2 YDEGEE. The CDR3 sequence is 16 residues long. Trimming shortened V by 4 bases and J by 10 bases, and 24 bases separated the two germline ends. The CDR3 region has the DNA TGTGCCAGCAGCCCTCCTTTCTTAAGAGTCTCCTACGAGCAGTTCTTC. Translation gives CASSPPFLRVSYEQFF.

A word on this clonotype: One base separates it from a far larger clone, so it is likely a read error. Here the CDR3 DNA reads TGTGCCAGCTCACTTCTAGCGGGAGACAATGAGCAGTACTTC. Its translation is CASSLLAGDNEQYF. The chain joins TRBV18 to TRBJ2-7; TRBD2 matches 10 bases. Trimming at V came to 4 bases and at J to 7 bases, leaving 7 bases not matched to a gene. The CDR3 has 14 amino acids. Germline CDR1 and CDR2: KGHSH and LQKENI. The complete variable domain, with remaining parts taken from reference TRBV18 and TRBJ2-7, reads NAGVMQNPRHLVRRRGQEARLRCSPMKGHSHVYWYRQLPEEGLKFMVYLQKENIIDESGMPKERFSAEFPKEGPSILRIQQVVRGDSAAYFCASSLLAGDNEQYFGPGTRLTVT.

This clonotype was recorded at least ten times. The J gene is TRBJ2-7, the V gene TRBV14; D is undetermined. The ends were cut back, 0 bases at V and 6 bases at J, with 9 bases in the middle. In germline, CDR1 is SGHDN, CDR2 FVKESK. The CDR3 consists of 13 residues. For the CDR3, the DNA is TGTGCCAGCAGCCAAGATAGTCTTGGCGAGCAGTACTTC. This codes for CASSQDSLGEQYF.